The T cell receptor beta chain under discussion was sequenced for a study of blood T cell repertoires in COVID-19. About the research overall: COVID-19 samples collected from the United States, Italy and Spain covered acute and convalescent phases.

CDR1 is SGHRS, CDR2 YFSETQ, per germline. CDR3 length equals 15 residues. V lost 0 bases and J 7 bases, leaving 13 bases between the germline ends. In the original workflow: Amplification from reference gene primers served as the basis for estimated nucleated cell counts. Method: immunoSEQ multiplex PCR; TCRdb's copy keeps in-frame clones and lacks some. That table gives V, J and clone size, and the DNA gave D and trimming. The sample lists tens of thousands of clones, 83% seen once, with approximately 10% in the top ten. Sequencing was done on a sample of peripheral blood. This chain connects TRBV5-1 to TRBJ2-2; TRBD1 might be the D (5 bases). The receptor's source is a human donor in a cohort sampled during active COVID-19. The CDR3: CASSLEGASGGELFF. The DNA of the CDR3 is TGCGCCAGCAGCTTGGAAGGGGCGAGTGGCGGGGAGCTGTTTTTT.